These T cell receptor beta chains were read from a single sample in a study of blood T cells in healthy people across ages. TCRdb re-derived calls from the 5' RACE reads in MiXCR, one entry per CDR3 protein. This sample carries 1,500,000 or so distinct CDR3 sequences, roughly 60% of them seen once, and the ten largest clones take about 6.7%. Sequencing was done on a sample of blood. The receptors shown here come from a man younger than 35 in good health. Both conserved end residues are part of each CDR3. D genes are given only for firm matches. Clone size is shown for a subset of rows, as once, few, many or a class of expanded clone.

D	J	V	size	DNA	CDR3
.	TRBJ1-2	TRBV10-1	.	TGCGCCAGCAGTGAGCCCGGGGTCCGGATTTCGGGCTACACCTTC	CASSEPGVRISGYTF
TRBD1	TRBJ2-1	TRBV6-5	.	TGTGCCAGCAGTTACTACACAGGGGAAGAGCAGTTCTTC	CASSYYTGEEQFF
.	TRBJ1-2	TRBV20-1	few	TGCAGTGCTAGAGGGGGGGCACTAGACTATGATGGCTACACCTTC	CSARGGALDYDGYTF
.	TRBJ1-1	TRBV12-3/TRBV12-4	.	TGTGCCAGCAGTTTGGTTCGAGGTTTGCCTGAAGCTTTCTTT	CASSLVRGLPEAFF
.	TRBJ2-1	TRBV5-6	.	TGTGCCAGCAGCTTTTGGCATGAGCAGTTCTTC	CASSFWHEQFF
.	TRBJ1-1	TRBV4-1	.	TGCGCCAGCAGCCAACGGCAACTCGTAGGCACTGAAGCTTTCTTT	CASSQRQLVGTEAFF
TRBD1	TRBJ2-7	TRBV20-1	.	TGCAGTGCAAGTAGTCCAGGGGGAAGGAACGAGCAGTACTTC	CSASSPGGRNEQYF
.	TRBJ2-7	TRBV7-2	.	TGTGCCAGCAGCCCGGGGCCCTCCCCTACCTACGAGCAGTACTTC	CASSPGPSPTYEQYF
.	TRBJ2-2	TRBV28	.	TGTGCCAGCAGACAACCGGGGGTCACCGGGGAGCTGTTTTTT	CASRQPGVTGELFF
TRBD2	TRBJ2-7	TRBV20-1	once	TGCAGCGCTCTAGATAGCGGGAGAGGAGGGGACCTCGAGCAGTACTTC	CSALDSGRGGDLEQYF
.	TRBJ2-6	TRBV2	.	TGTGCCAGCAGTGTTAGTAGGGGCTCAAGCTCTGGGGCCAACGTCCTGACTTTC	CASSVSRGSSSGANVLTF
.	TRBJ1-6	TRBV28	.	TGTGCCAGCAGTTTATCCCAGGGTACCTCCGGTCGGTCACCCCTCCACTTT	CASSLSQGTSGRSPLHF
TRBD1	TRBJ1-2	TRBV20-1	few	TGCAGTACTCTACAGGGGAACTATGGCTACACCTTC	CSTLQGNYGYTF
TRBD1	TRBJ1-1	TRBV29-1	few	TGCAGCGTCGATGACCGACAGGGCATGACTGAAGCTTTCTTT	CSVDDRQGMTEAFF
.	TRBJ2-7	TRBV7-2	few	TGTGCCAGCAGCTACTTGGGGGCCTACTCCTACGAGCAGTACTTC	CASSYLGAYSYEQYF